The following is a T cell receptor beta chain sequence with its context. What it recognizes is unknown. Into CD45RA+ naive and CD45RA-negative memory subsets, the CD4+ cells were split. Profiling relied on immunoSEQ multiplex PCR, and the TCRdb table lists in-frame clones only, not all of them. The sample consists of 1,500,000 or so clones, roughly 97% of them appearing once. The data are from a study of shared clonotypes between healthy human individuals. Study findings and constraints: Naive subsets generally had larger estimated richness than memory subsets.

Trimming left V 0 bases short and J 0 bases short, with 6 bases between. CDR3 length: 15 residues. Germline assignment: CDR1 KGHSH and CDR2 LQKENI. The chain couples TRBV18 to TRBJ1-3; maybe TRBD1 (6 bases). The origin of this receptor is a man aged 25 to 40 in good health. Sequencing used naive CD4+ T cells sorted from blood. Subset noted: CD45RA+ positively selected. Here the CDR3 reads CASSPPDSSGNTIYF. CDR3 in DNA: TGTGCCAGCTCACCACCGGACAGCTCTGGAAACACCATATATTTT.